One and the same sample provided the 12 T cell receptor beta chains below, sequenced in a study of shared clonotypes between healthy human individuals. Assay used: immunoSEQ multiplex PCR; TCRdb lists only in-frame clones, some missing. The table has roughly 640,000 clones, roughly 70% seen once. The sequenced sample consisted of memory CD4+ T cells sorted from blood. Subset given: CD45RA-negative fraction. These receptors came from a woman aged 25 to 45 in good health.

This clone showed up many times. The chain recombines TRBV5-1 with TRBJ2-2; D not certain. The V end lost 0 bases, the J end lost 0 bases, and 6 bases lay between the germline ends. CDR3 length: 15 amino acids. Per germline, CDR1 SGHRS and CDR2 YFSETQ. The CDR3 DNA follows: TGCGCCAGCAGCTTGGGACCTACGAACACCGGGGAGCTGTTTTTT. This sequence encodes CASSLGPTNTGELFF.

A note on this clone: The sample holds other DNA sequences that translate to the same CDR3. The gene calls are TRBV2 and TRBJ2-7; tentatively, D is TRBD1 (5 bases). Germline CDR1 SNHLY, CDR2 FYNNEI. Trimming took off 1 base at V and 6 bases at J, with 16 bases between the two ends. The CDR3 runs to 15 residues. In DNA, the CDR3 is TGTGCCAGCAGTGAAGAGGGCCAGGGAATGGGCGAGCAGTACTTC. Translating gives CASSEEGQGMGEQYF. Based on the CDR3 plus reference TRBV2 and TRBJ2-7, the full variable domain is EPEVTQTPSHQVTQMGQEVILRCVPISNHLYFYWYRQILGQKVEFLVSFYNNEISEKSEIFDDQFSVERPDGSNFTLKIRSTKLEDSAMYFCASSEEGQGMGEQYFGPGTRLTVT.

The rearrangement joins TRBV27 to TRBJ2-2, with 7 bases that match TRBD1. Per germline, CDR1 MNHEY and CDR2 SMNVEV (reference sequence). The CDR3 is 17 residues long. J gave up 6 bases and V 0 bases, and 10 bases lay outside the gene matches. The CDR3 region is CASSLSIGTARAGELFF. CDR3 bases: TGTGCCAGCAGTTTATCGATAGGGACAGCGCGGGCCGGGGAGCTGTTTTTT.

The CDR3 DNA follows: TGTGCCAGCAGCCTCGGGTCCCCGGGTGACATTCAGTACTTC. It encodes CASSLGSPGDIQYF. The J gene is TRBJ2-4, the V gene TRBV11-1, with D uncertain. CDR3 length: 14 amino acids. CDR1 is SGHAT and CDR2 is FQDESV in the germline V gene (reference sequence). V lost 5 bases and J 8 bases, leaving 16 bases between the germline ends.

J is TRBJ1-2 and V is TRBV28, with D hard to call. Germline V gene sequence: CDR1 MDHEN, CDR2 SYDVKM. The CDR3 loop spans 13 amino acids. Trimming removed 7 bases from V and 8 bases from J, with 17 bases in between. The CDR3 protein is CASTQNLPTGYTF. The CDR3 DNA is TGTGCCAGCACCCAAAACCTTCCTACCGGCTACACCTTC.

In the case of this clone: Possible read error: a much larger clone is one base away. The chain couples TRBV7-9 to TRBJ2-5, with 7 bases that match TRBD1. The CDR3 is made up of 13 amino acids. Looked up from germline, CDR1 is SEHNR and CDR2 is FQNEAQ (reference sequence). V shed 4 bases and J 2 bases; nucleotides not matched to a gene: 1. The CDR3 bases are TGTGCCAGCAGCTCACAGGGGCAAGAGACCCAGTACTTC. As protein: CASSSQGQETQYF. The whole variable domain, remainder taken from reference TRBV7-9 and TRBJ2-5, is DTGVSQNPRHKITKRGQNVTFRCDPISEHNRLYWYRQTLGQGPEFLTYFQNEAQLEKSRLLSDRFSAERPKGSFSTLEIQRTEQGDSAMYLCASSSQGQETQYFGPGTRLLVL.

The chain recombines TRBV7-7 with TRBJ2-5, with D perhaps matching TRBD1 or TRBD2 (6 bases each). This CDR3 has 15 amino acids. Germline V gives CDR1 SSHAT, CDR2 FNYEAQ (reference sequence). The V gene lost 1 base and the J gene lost 5 bases, with 14 bases spanning the gap. In DNA form, the CDR3 reads TGTGCCAGCAGCTTAGGGGGGGCGTCAGGGGAGACCCAGTACTTC. Its translation: CASSLGGASGETQYF.

The rearrangement joins TRBV15 to TRBJ2-1, with D unclear. V lost 0 bases and J 4 bases, leaving 4 bases between the germline ends. CDR3 size: 13 residues. Germline assignment: CDR1 LNHNV and CDR2 YYDKDF (reference sequence). The CDR3 protein is CATSREKYNEQFF. CDR3 in DNA: TGTGCCACCAGCAGAGAAAAATACAATGAGCAGTTCTTC.

In the case of this clone: The same CDR3 is also encoded by other DNA sequences in this sample. The chain couples TRBV5-8 to TRBJ2-7, with TRBD1 identical over 7 bases. V lost 3 bases and J lost 6; bases outside the gene matches: 6. The germline V gene encodes CDR1 SGHTS and CDR2 YDEGEE. The CDR3 covers 13 residues. The CDR3 nucleotides are TGTGCCAGCAGCTCGACAGGGTTTACCGAGCAGTACTTC. As protein: CASSSTGFTEQYF.

The chain couples TRBV4-1 to TRBJ1-1; no clear D. The V gene's germline CDR1 is MGHRA and CDR2 YSYEKL. V lost 3 bases and J lost 1, with 9 bases in between. There are 14 residues in the CDR3. CDR3 coding DNA: TGCGCCAGCAGCCAGGCCATTGGGAACACTGAAGCTTTCTTT. Protein product: CASSQAIGNTEAFF.

The chain links TRBV23-1 to TRBJ1-2; TRBD1 matches at 10 bases. TRBV23-1 is assigned to the ORF class and has an uncertain function. The V and J ends lost 0 bases and 0 bases, in that order; junction bases with no gene match: 10. This CDR3 is 19 amino acids long. CDR3 protein: CASSQSRGQGGQTNYGYTF. CDR3 in DNA: TGCGCCAGCAGTCAATCTCGCGGACAGGGGGGGCAGACTAACTATGGCTACACCTTC.

The chain uses TRBV7-9 and TRBJ1-1, with a weak D call TRBD1 (5 bases). The germline V gene has CDR1 SEHNR and CDR2 FQNEAQ (reference sequence). Trimming took off 2 bases at V and 0 bases at J, with 13 bases between the two ends. The length of the CDR3 is 16 residues. The CDR3 protein is CASSLRRGPMNTEAFF. The CDR3 DNA follows: TGTGCCAGCAGCTTACGTAGGGGCCCCATGAACACTGAAGCTTTCTTT.